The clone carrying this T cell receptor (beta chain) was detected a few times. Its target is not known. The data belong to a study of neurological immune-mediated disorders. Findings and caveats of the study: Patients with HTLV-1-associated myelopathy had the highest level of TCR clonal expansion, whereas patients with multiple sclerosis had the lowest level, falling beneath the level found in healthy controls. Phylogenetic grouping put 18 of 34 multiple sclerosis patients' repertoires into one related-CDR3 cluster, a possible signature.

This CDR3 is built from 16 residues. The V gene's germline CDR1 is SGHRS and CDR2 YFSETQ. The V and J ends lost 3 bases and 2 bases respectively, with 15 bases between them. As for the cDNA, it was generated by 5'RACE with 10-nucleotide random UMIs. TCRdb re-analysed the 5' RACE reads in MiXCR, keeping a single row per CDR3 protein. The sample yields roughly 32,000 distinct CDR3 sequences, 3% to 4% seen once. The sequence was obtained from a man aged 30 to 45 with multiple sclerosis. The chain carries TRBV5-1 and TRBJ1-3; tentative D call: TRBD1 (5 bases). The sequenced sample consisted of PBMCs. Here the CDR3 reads CASSSDRQGAGNTIYF. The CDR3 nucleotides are TGCGCCAGCAGCTCCGACCGTCAGGGCGCTGGAAACACCATATATTTT.